These T cell receptor beta chains were read from a single sample in a study of blood T cell repertoires in COVID-19. Generated by immunoSEQ multiplex PCR, the TCRdb table keeps only in-frame clones and is missing some. The sample has around 300,000 clones, around 90% seen once. The sample consisted of PBMCs or T cells enriched from blood (not recorded which). All receptors derive from a woman aged 30 to 39 who had recovered from COVID-19. CDR3s include the opening cysteine and the closing phenylalanine or tryptophan. D genes are given only for firm matches. The size field is filled for only some rows; it gives once, few, many or a size class.

v_call	clone_size	cdr3_length	d_call	j_call	cdr3_nt	cdr3_aa
TRBV4-1	few	15	TRBD1	TRBJ1-1	TGCGCCAGCAGCCCCCCCGGGACAGCGGACACTGAAGCTTTCTTT	CASSPPGTADTEAFF
TRBV18	-	15	-	TRBJ1-3	TGTGCCAGCTCACCCCGGGACATTTCTGGAAACACCATATATTTT	CASSPRDISGNTIYF
TRBV5-1	-	19	-	TRBJ2-5	TGCGCCAGCAGGAACTATCTTGTCGGTCGAGAGAAAATCCAAGAGACCCAGTACTTC	CASRNYLVGREKIQETQYF
TRBV2	-	11	-	TRBJ2-3	TGTGCCAGCAGTCTAAAGGATACGCAGTATTTT	CASSLKDTQYF
TRBV7-2	-	14	-	TRBJ1-1	TGTGCCAGCAGCTTACGGGTCAGGAACACTGAAGCTTTCTTT	CASSLRVRNTEAFF
TRBV30	few	15	-	TRBJ1-2	TGTGCCTGGAGTGTAGTGCACAGGGAGCTCAGGGGCTACACCTTC	CAWSVVHRELRGYTF
TRBV7-9	-	17	TRBD2	TRBJ2-1	TGTGCCAGCAGCTCTCTTGGGAGCGGGGGGGCGTACAATGAGCAGTTCTTC	CASSSLGSGGAYNEQFF
TRBV7-3	-	14	TRBD2	TRBJ2-3	TGTGCCAGCAGCTTGCGGGGGGTTCAAGATACGCAGTATTTT	CASSLRGVQDTQYF
TRBV4-3	-	19	TRBD2	TRBJ2-3	TGCGCCAGCAGCCCGCAGCCCGCCCCCCTAGCGGGGGCTCGAGATACGCAGTATTTT	CASSPQPAPLAGARDTQYF
TRBV6-4	-	19	TRBD2	TRBJ2-7	TGTGCCAGCAGACACACCAGCAGACTAGCGGGGGGGCTGGGGTACGAGCAGTACTTC	CASRHTSRLAGGLGYEQYF
TRBV7-9	-	13	-	TRBJ1-2	TGTGCCAGCAGCTTAGCCAGAGGTTCTGGCTACACCTTC	CASSLARGSGYTF
TRBV30	-	15	TRBD1	TRBJ2-7	TGTGCCTGGAGTGTGTTCAGGACAGGAGGATACGAGCAGTACTTC	CAWSVFRTGGYEQYF
TRBV7-9	few	14	-	TRBJ2-2	TGTGCCAGCAGGACGACAGGGAACACCGGGGAGCTGTTTTTT	CASRTTGNTGELFF
TRBV10-3	-	15	TRBD2	TRBJ2-7	TGTGCCATTTCCGGGACTAGCGGGAACGCCTACGAGCAGTACTTC	CAISGTSGNAYEQYF
TRBV5-6	-	15	TRBD1	TRBJ1-2	TGTGCCAGCAGCTTGAGGAGGACAGGGGGCCGGGCCTACACCTTC	CASSLRRTGGRAYTF